What follows describes a single T cell receptor (beta chain). The antigen remains undetermined. 60 Vbeta and 13 Jbeta primers were used in PCR. TCRdb's copy holds only in-frame clones and misses some; the assay was immunoSEQ multiplex PCR. The sample includes about 140,000 clones, 80% seen only once; the top ten take around 4.9%. The sample comes from a study of cytomegalovirus exposure and HLA in healthy donors. Looking at the study overall: A previous analysis identified 95 million to 120 million unique TCR beta sequences derived from around 200 million T cells.

Overall study results and limits: A previous analysis found most TCR beta V segments productive roughly 90% or roughly 30% of the time. In a later analysis, donors in an Asian-associated ancestry cluster reportedly had fewer N-insertions in productive TCRs than the cohort mean.

From germline, CDR1 is SGHNT and CDR2 YYREEE (reference sequence). The V end was cut by 0 bases, the J end by 4 bases, with 10 bases between. The CDR3 sequence is 14 residues long. The chain combines TRBV5-4 with TRBJ1-1, with D maybe TRBD1 (6 bases). Specimen: PBMCs. The clonotype originates from a male donor in good health and CMV-seronegative. CDR3 sequence: CASSLDQGSTEAFF. The CDR3 DNA is TGTGCCAGCAGCTTGGATCAGGGGAGCACTGAAGCTTTCTTT.